This TCR beta chain derives from a study of T cells in women clearing cervical HPV infection. Study details: With HLA typing for only a few women, HLA confounding remains possible.

TCR beta CDR3 amplified by multiplex PCR from roughly 1,100 ng genomic DNA. The table came from immunoSEQ multiplex PCR; TCRdb's copy has only in-frame clones and leaves some out. This sample's clone table lists some 41,000 clones. As concerns this clone: The read halts 3 residues ahead of the CDR3 end, with the missing end drawn from the germline J gene.

Germline trimming cut 5 bases from V and 5 bases from J; bases unmatched to any gene: 10. Germline CDR1 is MGHRA and CDR2 is YSYEKL. This CDR3 region has 15 residues. The receptor's source is a woman between 18 and 70 years old with a cervical HPV16 infection that either progressed to CIN3+ or cleared (not recorded which). Sequences were obtained from blood buffy coat. J is TRBJ1-1 and V is TRBV4-1; 8 bases agree with TRBD1. The sequenced CDR3 bases are TGCGCCAGCAGCGCCCTTGCGACAGGGGAAACTGAA. Translating gives CASSALATGETE. The whole CDR3 sequence is CASSALATGETEAFF.